These T cell receptor beta chains were read from a single sample in a study of blood T cell repertoires in COVID-19. Libraries were prepared by immunoSEQ multiplex PCR; TCRdb keeps only in-frame clonotypes and omits some of them. The sample lists about 160,000 clones; approximately 86% were seen once. Sequenced material: peripheral blood. Source of these receptors: a man in his sixties who had recovered from COVID-19. Both conserved end residues are part of each CDR3. The D gene is left open where the match is weak. Clone size is stated in some rows and not others, as once, few, many or a class when expanded.

clone size: -; J gene: TRBJ2-7; V gene: TRBV5-4; D gene: TRBD1; CDR3 DNA: TGTGCCAGCAGCATGGGGACAGGGGACGAGCAGTACTTC; CDR3 protein: CASSMGTGDEQYF
clone size: -; J gene: TRBJ2-3; V gene: TRBV5-6; D gene: -; CDR3 DNA: TGTGCCAGCAGCTTGGGATCTAGCGCCCTCACAGATACGCAGTATTTT; CDR3 protein: CASSLGSSALTDTQYF
clone size: once; J gene: TRBJ1-1; V gene: TRBV5-6; D gene: TRBD1; CDR3 DNA: TGTGCCAGCAGCCGTACGGGACAGGGGAGGGACACTGAAGCTTTCTTT; CDR3 protein: CASSRTGQGRDTEAFF
clone size: -; J gene: TRBJ2-2; V gene: TRBV10-1; D gene: -; CDR3 DNA: TGCGCCAGCAGTGAGTGCGGCCAGGGGACGAACACCGGGGAGCTGTTTTTT; CDR3 protein: CASSECGQGTNTGELFF
clone size: -; J gene: TRBJ1-3; V gene: TRBV5-1; D gene: -; CDR3 DNA: TGCGCCAGCAGCTCGGGGAGGGAAGCTGGAAACACCATATATTTT; CDR3 protein: CASSSGREAGNTIYF
clone size: -; J gene: TRBJ2-1; V gene: TRBV11-1; D gene: TRBD2; CDR3 DNA: TGTGCCAGCAGCCTCCTAGCGGGGGGATACAATGAGCAGTTCTTC; CDR3 protein: CASSLLAGGYNEQFF
clone size: -; J gene: TRBJ2-7; V gene: TRBV5-5; D gene: -; CDR3 DNA: TGTGCCAGCAGCTTGGCAAACCGCGAATTATACGAGCAGTACTTC; CDR3 protein: CASSLANRELYEQYF
clone size: once; J gene: TRBJ2-3; V gene: TRBV11-2; D gene: -; CDR3 DNA: TGTGCCAGCAGCTTAGCCCACCAGGCAGATACGCAGTATTTT; CDR3 protein: CASSLAHQADTQYF
clone size: -; J gene: TRBJ1-1; V gene: TRBV30; D gene: -; CDR3 DNA: TGTGCCTGGAGTCAGGGGTGGACTGAAGCTTTCTTT; CDR3 protein: CAWSQGWTEAFF
clone size: -; J gene: TRBJ2-3; V gene: TRBV24-1; D gene: TRBD1; CDR3 DNA: TGTGCCACCGGGACAGGGATTGGGACAGATACGCAGTATTTT; CDR3 protein: CATGTGIGTDTQYF
clone size: once; J gene: TRBJ2-7; V gene: TRBV9; D gene: -; CDR3 DNA: TGTGCCAGCAGCCCGAGGATAAGCTCCTACGAGCAGTACTTC; CDR3 protein: CASSPRISSYEQYF
clone size: -; J gene: TRBJ2-2; V gene: TRBV29-1; D gene: -; CDR3 DNA: TGCAGCGTCGTTCGGACAACGGTCGCCGGGGAGCTGTTTTTT; CDR3 protein: CSVVRTTVAGELFF
clone size: -; J gene: TRBJ2-1; V gene: TRBV27; D gene: TRBD2; CDR3 DNA: TGTGCCAGCAGAGAGAACCAGCGGGGGGCAAACAATGAGCAGTTCTTC; CDR3 protein: CASRENQRGANNEQFF
clone size: -; J gene: TRBJ2-1; V gene: TRBV27; D gene: TRBD2; CDR3 DNA: TGTGCCAGCCAGAGCCCGCCTCCGGGGGGCTCCTACAATGAGCAGTTCTTC; CDR3 protein: CASQSPPPGGSYNEQFF
clone size: -; J gene: TRBJ1-6; V gene: TRBV19; D gene: -; CDR3 DNA: TGTGCCAGTAATCGCGACTGGAGCTCCTATAATTCACCCCTCCACTTT; CDR3 protein: CASNRDWSSYNSPLHF
clone size: -; J gene: TRBJ1-1; V gene: TRBV7-8; D gene: -; CDR3 DNA: TGTGCCAGCACCCCTCGGTCTGGGGCGCATACTGAAGCTTTCTTT; CDR3 protein: CASTPRSGAHTEAFF
clone size: -; J gene: TRBJ1-2; V gene: TRBV5-1; D gene: -; CDR3 DNA: TGCGCCAGCAGCTTGGGTCTCGGGGGGGACAGCTACACCTTC; CDR3 protein: CASSLGLGGDSYTF
clone size: -; J gene: TRBJ2-3; V gene: TRBV7-3; D gene: -; CDR3 DNA: TGTGCCAGCAGCGCGGTTGGGACTTCTAGCACAGATACGCAGTATTTT; CDR3 protein: CASSAVGTSSTDTQYF
clone size: few; J gene: TRBJ2-6; V gene: TRBV7-8; D gene: TRBD1; CDR3 DNA: TGTGCCAGCAGCTTACGTGGCAGGGGGACTGGGGCCAACGTCCTGACTTTC; CDR3 protein: CASSLRGRGTGANVLTF
clone size: -; J gene: TRBJ1-2; V gene: TRBV27; D gene: TRBD1; CDR3 DNA: TGTGCCAGCAGTTTCCCAGGGGGCCATGGCTACACCTTC; CDR3 protein: CASSFPGGHGYTF
clone size: -; J gene: TRBJ1-1; V gene: TRBV19; D gene: -; CDR3 DNA: TGTGCCAGTAGGACTTGGGGGGTAATGAACACTGAAGCTTTCTTT; CDR3 protein: CASRTWGVMNTEAFF
clone size: -; J gene: TRBJ1-1; V gene: TRBV7-9; D gene: -; CDR3 DNA: TGTGCCAGCAGCTTAATAGAGGGCTCCGCTGAAGCTTTCTTT; CDR3 protein: CASSLIEGSAEAFF
clone size: -; J gene: TRBJ2-2; V gene: TRBV12-5; D gene: -; CDR3 DNA: TGTGCTAGTGGTTTGCGCCAGGGGTGGGACACCGGGGAGCTGTTTTTT; CDR3 protein: CASGLRQGWDTGELFF
clone size: -; J gene: TRBJ1-3; V gene: TRBV6-5; D gene: -; CDR3 DNA: TGTGCCAGCAGTCCCACAGTTTCCTACACCATATATTTT; CDR3 protein: CASSPTVSYTIYF
clone size: few; J gene: TRBJ1-5; V gene: TRBV23-1; D gene: TRBD1; CDR3 DNA: TGCGCCAGCAGTCATCCTAGACAGGGCATATATAGCAATCAGCCCCAGCATTTT; CDR3 protein: CASSHPRQGIYSNQPQHF
clone size: -; J gene: TRBJ2-7; V gene: TRBV6-2/TRBV6-3; D gene: -; CDR3 DNA: TGTGCCAGCAGTTACGCACAGGGTGGCTACGAGCAGTACTTC; CDR3 protein: CASSYAQGGYEQYF
clone size: -; J gene: TRBJ1-2; V gene: TRBV29-1; D gene: -; CDR3 DNA: TGCAGCGTTGTCCGTTCAGATACGTATGGCTACACCTTC; CDR3 protein: CSVVRSDTYGYTF
clone size: -; J gene: TRBJ2-3; V gene: TRBV11-3; D gene: TRBD2; CDR3 DNA: TGTGCCAGCAGCTTAGGGGCGGGGGGGCCAGATACGCAGTATTTT; CDR3 protein: CASSLGAGGPDTQYF
clone size: -; J gene: TRBJ1-1; V gene: TRBV25-1; D gene: -; CDR3 DNA: TGTGCCAGCAGCGCCATCACAGGGATCACTGAAGCTTTCTTT; CDR3 protein: CASSAITGITEAFF
clone size: -; J gene: TRBJ1-1; V gene: TRBV25-1; D gene: -; CDR3 DNA: TGTGCCAGCAGTGAATTAGAGAACACTGAAGCTTTCTTT; CDR3 protein: CASSELENTEAFF
clone size: -; J gene: TRBJ1-3; V gene: TRBV6-6; D gene: -; CDR3 DNA: TGTGCCAGCAGTCCGCTTAGGACAATACCGAACACCATATATTTT; CDR3 protein: CASSPLRTIPNTIYF
clone size: -; J gene: TRBJ2-1; V gene: TRBV28; D gene: TRBD2; CDR3 DNA: TGTGCCAGCAGGACAGCGGGGGTAGAGCAGTTCTTC; CDR3 protein: CASRTAGVEQFF
clone size: few; J gene: TRBJ1-6; V gene: TRBV27; D gene: -; CDR3 DNA: TGTGCCAGCAGTCCTAGCCGGGACATCAGCTCCTATAATTCACCCCTCCACTTT; CDR3 protein: CASSPSRDISSYNSPLHF
clone size: -; J gene: TRBJ2-5; V gene: TRBV6-6; D gene: -; CDR3 DNA: TGTGCCAGCAGTTATAGACATACAGAGACCCAGTACTTC; CDR3 protein: CASSYRHTETQYF
clone size: -; J gene: TRBJ1-4; V gene: TRBV5-5; D gene: -; CDR3 DNA: TGTGCCAGCACCCTAAATGAAAAACTGTTTTTT; CDR3 protein: CASTLNEKLFF
clone size: -; J gene: TRBJ2-3; V gene: TRBV5-1; D gene: -; CDR3 DNA: TGCGCCAGCAGCTTGGGGCAGGGCGCAGATACGCAGTATTTT; CDR3 protein: CASSLGQGADTQYF
clone size: -; J gene: TRBJ2-5; V gene: TRBV7-2; D gene: TRBD1; CDR3 DNA: TGTGCCAGCAGACCTGGACAGGCGTTCCAAGAGACCCAGTACTTC; CDR3 protein: CASRPGQAFQETQYF
clone size: -; J gene: TRBJ2-3; V gene: TRBV6-2/TRBV6-3; D gene: TRBD2; CDR3 DNA: TGTGCCAGCAGTGAGACTAGCGGGCAACGCACAGATACGCAGTATTTT; CDR3 protein: CASSETSGQRTDTQYF
clone size: once; J gene: TRBJ1-3; V gene: TRBV12-3/TRBV12-4; D gene: -; CDR3 DNA: TGTGCCAGCACCCCCCAGGGGAACACCATATATTTT; CDR3 protein: CASTPQGNTIYF
clone size: -; J gene: TRBJ2-6; V gene: TRBV24-1; D gene: -; CDR3 DNA: TGTGCCACCAGCGATGGAGCTGCTGGGGCCAACGTCCTGACTTTC; CDR3 protein: CATSDGAAGANVLTF
clone size: -; J gene: TRBJ2-2; V gene: TRBV4-2; D gene: TRBD2; CDR3 DNA: TGTGCCAGCAGCCATACCGGGACTAGCGGGGGGGCCGGGGAGCTGTTTTTT; CDR3 protein: CASSHTGTSGGAGELFF